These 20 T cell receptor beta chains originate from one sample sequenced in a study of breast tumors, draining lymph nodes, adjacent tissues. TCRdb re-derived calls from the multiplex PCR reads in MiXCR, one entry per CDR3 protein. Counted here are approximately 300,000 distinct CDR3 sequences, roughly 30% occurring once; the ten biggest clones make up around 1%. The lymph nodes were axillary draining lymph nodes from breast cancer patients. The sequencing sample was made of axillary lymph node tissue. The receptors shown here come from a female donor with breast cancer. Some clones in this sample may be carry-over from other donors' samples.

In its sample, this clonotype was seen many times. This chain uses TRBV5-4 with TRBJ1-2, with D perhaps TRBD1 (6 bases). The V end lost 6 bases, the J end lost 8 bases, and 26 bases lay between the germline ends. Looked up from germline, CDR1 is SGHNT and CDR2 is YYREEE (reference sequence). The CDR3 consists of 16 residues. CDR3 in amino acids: CASTQIDGGRARGYTF. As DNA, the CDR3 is TGTGCCAGCACCCAAATTGACGGGGGGCGGGCGAGGGGCTACACCTTC.

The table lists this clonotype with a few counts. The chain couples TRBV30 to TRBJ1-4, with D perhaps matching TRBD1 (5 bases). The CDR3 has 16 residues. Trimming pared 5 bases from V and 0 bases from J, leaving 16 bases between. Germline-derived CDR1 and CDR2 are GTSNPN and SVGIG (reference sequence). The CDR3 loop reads CAWRAGSRTTNEKLFF. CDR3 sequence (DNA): TGTGCCTGGCGGGCAGGGAGTAGGACAACTAATGAAAAACTGTTTTTT. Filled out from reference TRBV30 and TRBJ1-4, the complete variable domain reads SQTIHQWPATLVQPVGSPLSLECTVEGTSNPNLYWYRQAAGRGLQLLFYSVGIGQISSEVPQNLSASRPQDRQFILSSKKLLLSDSGFYLCAWRAGSRTTNEKLFFGSGTQLSVL.

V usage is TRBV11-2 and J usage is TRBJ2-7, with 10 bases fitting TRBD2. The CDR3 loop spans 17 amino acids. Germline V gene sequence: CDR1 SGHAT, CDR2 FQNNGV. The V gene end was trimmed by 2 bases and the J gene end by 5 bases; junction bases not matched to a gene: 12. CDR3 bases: TGTGCCAGCAGCTTAACTAGCGGGACCTCCCCAGGCCACGAGCAGTACTTC. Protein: CASSLTSGTSPGHEQYF.

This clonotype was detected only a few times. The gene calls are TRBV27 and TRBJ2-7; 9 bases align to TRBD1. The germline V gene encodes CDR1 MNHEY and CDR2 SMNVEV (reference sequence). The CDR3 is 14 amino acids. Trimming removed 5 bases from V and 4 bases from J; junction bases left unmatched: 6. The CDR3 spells CASSPQGAPYEQYF. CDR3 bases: TGTGCCAGCAGTCCACAGGGGGCCCCTTACGAGCAGTACTTC.

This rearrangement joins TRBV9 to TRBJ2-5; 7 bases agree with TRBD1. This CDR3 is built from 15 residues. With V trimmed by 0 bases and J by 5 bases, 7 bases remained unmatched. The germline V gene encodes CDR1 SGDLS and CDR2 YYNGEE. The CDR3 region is CASSVAGRGRETQYF. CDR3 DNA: TGTGCCAGCAGCGTAGCTGGAAGGGGGCGGGAGACCCAGTACTTC.

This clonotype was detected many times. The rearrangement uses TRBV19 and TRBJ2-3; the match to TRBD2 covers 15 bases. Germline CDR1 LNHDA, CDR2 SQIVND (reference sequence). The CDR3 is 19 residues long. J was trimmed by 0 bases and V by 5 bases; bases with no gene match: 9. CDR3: CASSLGTSGRIASTDTQYF. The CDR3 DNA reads TGTGCCAGTAGTCTCGGGACTAGCGGGAGGATTGCGAGCACAGATACGCAGTATTTT. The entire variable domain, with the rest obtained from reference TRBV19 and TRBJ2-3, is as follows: DGGITQSPKYLFRKEGQNVTLSCEQNLNHDAMYWYRQDPGQGLRLIYYSQIVNDFQKGDIAEGYSVSREKKESFPLTVTSAQKNPTAFYLCASSLGTSGRIASTDTQYFGPGTRLTVL.

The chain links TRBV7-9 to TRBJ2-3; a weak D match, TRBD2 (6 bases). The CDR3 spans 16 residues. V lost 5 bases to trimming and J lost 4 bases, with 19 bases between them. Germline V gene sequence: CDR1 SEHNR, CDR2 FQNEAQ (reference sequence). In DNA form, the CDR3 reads TGTGCCAGCAGCGACCTTCGGGGGAGGAATGCAGATACGCAGTATTTT. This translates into CASSDLRGRNADTQYF.

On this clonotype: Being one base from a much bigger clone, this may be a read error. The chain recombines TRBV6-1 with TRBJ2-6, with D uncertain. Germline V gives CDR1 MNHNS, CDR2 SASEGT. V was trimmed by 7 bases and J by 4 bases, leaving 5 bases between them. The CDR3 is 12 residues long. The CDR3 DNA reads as TGTGCCAGCAAGGCAGGGGCCAACGTCCTGACTTTC. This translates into CASKAGANVLTF.

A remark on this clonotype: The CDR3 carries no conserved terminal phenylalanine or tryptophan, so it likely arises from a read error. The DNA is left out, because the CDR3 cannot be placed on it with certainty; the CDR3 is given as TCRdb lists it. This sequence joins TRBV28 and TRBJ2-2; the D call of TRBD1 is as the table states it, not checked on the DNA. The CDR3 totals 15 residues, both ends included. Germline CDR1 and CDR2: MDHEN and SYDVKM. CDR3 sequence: CASSTDRGKHRGAVV.

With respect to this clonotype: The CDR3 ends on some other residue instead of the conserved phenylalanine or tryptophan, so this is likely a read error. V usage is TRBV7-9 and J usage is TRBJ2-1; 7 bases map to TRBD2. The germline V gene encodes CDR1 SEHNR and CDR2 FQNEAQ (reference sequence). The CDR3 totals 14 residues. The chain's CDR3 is CASSLVGLVNEQFL. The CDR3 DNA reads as TGCGCCAGCAGCTTAGTCGGACTAGTAAATGAGCAGTTCCTC.

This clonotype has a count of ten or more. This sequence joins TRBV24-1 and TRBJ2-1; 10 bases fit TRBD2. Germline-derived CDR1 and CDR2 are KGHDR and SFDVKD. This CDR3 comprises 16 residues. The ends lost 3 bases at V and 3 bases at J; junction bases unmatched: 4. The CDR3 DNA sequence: TGTGCCACCAGTGATGCGACTAGCGGGCTCTACAATGAGCAGTTCTTC. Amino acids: CATSDATSGLYNEQFF.

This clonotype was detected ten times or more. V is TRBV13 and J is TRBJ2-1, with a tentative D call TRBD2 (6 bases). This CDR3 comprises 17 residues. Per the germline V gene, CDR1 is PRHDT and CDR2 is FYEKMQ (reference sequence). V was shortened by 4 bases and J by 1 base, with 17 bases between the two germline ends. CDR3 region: CASSSRLDPYSYNEQFF. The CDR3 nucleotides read TGTGCCAGCAGCTCCCGACTAGACCCCTATTCCTACAATGAGCAGTTCTTC. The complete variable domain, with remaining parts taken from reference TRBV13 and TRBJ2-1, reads AAGVIQSPRHLIKEKRETATLKCYPIPRHDTVYWYQQGPGQDPQFLISFYEKMQSDKGSIPDRFSAQQFSDYHSELNMSSLELGDSALYFCASSSRLDPYSYNEQFFGPGTRLTVL.

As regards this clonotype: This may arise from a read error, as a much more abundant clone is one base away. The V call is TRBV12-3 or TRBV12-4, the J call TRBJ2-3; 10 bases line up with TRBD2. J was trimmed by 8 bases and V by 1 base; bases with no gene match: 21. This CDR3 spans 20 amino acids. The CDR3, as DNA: TGTGCCAGCAGTTTAGATGGGGCTAGCGGGAGTCTTTGGCACACGGGTACGCAGTATTTT. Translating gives CASSLDGASGSLWHTGTQYF.

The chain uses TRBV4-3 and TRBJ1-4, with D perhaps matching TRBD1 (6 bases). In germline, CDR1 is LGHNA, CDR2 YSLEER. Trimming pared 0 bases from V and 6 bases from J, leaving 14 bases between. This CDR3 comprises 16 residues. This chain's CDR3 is CASSQEGAGVDEKLFF. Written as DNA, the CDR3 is TGCGCCAGCAGCCAAGAGGGGGCAGGGGTAGATGAAAAACTGTTTTTT.

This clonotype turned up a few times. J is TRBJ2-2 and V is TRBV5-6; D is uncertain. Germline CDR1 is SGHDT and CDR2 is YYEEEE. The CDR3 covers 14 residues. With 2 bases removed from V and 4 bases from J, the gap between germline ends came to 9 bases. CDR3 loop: CASSFVVTTGELFF. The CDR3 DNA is TGTGCCAGCAGCTTTGTCGTGACCACCGGGGAGCTGTTTTTT.

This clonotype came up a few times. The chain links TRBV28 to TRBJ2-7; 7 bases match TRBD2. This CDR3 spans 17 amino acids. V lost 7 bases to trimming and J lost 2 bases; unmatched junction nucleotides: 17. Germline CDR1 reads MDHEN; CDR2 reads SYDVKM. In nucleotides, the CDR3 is TGTGCCAGCACCCCAGGACTAGGAGTCACCCCACCCTACGAGCAGTACTTC. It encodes CASTPGLGVTPPYEQYF.

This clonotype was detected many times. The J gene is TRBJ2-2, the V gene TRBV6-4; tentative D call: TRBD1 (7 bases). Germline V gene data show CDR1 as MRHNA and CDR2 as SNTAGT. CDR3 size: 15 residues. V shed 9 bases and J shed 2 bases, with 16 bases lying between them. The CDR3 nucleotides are TGTGCCAGGAGGGAGGACAGGCCAAACACCGGGGAGCTGTTTTTT. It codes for CARREDRPNTGELFF.

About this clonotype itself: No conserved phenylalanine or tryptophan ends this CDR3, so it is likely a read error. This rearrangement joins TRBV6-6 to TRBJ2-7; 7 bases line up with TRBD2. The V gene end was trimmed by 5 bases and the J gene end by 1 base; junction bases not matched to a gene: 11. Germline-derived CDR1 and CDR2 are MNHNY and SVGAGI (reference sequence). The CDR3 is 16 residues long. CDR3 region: CASSLSRQGGSYEQYL. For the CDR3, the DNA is TGTGCCAGCAGTCTCTCCCGGCAGGGAGGGTCCTACGAGCAGTACCTC.

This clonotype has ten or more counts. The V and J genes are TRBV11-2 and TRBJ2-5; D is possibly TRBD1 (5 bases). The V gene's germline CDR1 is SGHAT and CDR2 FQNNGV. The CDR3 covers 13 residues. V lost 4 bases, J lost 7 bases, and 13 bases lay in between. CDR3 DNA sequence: TGTGCCAGCAGCTCGGACCGGCAGGGGACCCAGTACTTC. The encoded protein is CASSSDRQGTQYF.

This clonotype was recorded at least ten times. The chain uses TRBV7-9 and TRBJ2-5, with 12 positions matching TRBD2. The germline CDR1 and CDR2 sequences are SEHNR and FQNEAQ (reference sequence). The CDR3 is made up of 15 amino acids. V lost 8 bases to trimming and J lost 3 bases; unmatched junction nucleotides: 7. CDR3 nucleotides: TGTGCCAGCCGCAAGAGACTAGCGGGAGAAGAGACCCAGTACTTC. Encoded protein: CASRKRLAGEETQYF.